This T cell receptor (beta chain) emerged from a study of blood T cell repertoires in COVID-19. Germline CDR1 is SGHAT and CDR2 is FQNNGV. V shed 5 bases and J shed 4 bases, with 29 bases lying between them. The CDR3 covers 19 residues. As processed by the authors: Nucleated cell counts were estimated from reference gene primer amplification. TCRdb's copy holds only in-frame clones and misses some; the assay was immunoSEQ multiplex PCR. The V and J calls and the clone size are those of that table, but D and trimming were determined from the DNA. The sample shows 240,000 or so clones, roughly 76% of them seen only once.

The V call is TRBV11-2, the J call TRBJ1-1; a weak D match, TRBD1 (5 bases). Source material: peripheral blood. The clonotype was recovered from an elderly woman with COVID-19, enrolled during active disease. CDR3 protein: CASSLNGIGVWGDATEAFF. Here the CDR3 DNA reads TGTGCCAGCAGCCTAAATGGGATTGGGGTTTGGGGGGACGCCACTGAAGCTTTCTTT.